These 26 T cell receptor beta chains originate from one sample sequenced in a study of blood T cell dynamics during melanoma immunotherapy. This table comes from immunoSEQ multiplex PCR, and its TCRdb copy is limited to in-frame clones, with some not included. The repertoire holds under 15,000 clones, about 86% seen once, with around 4.4% in the top ten. As to time point: pre-treatment baseline. Sequencing was performed on blood, taken from a patient treated with checkpoint blockade. These receptors all come from a human donor with melanoma.

The rearrangement joins TRBV7-9 to TRBJ2-3; D uncertain. Germline assignment: CDR1 SEHNR and CDR2 FQNEAQ (reference sequence). V dropped 5 bases and J dropped 0 bases, with 9 bases sitting between them. The CDR3 is made up of 14 amino acids. The CDR3 loop reads CASSPTVSTDTQYF. In DNA, the CDR3 is TGTGCCAGCAGCCCGACCGTTAGCACAGATACGCAGTATTTT.

This chain connects TRBV9 to TRBJ1-6, with a tentative D call TRBD1 (5 bases). The germline gives CDR1 SGDLS, CDR2 YYNGEE. The V end was cut by 4 bases, the J end by 9 bases, with 14 bases between. The CDR3 runs 14 residues. CDR3 in amino acids: CASSPTVGTSPLHF. The DNA of the CDR3 is TGTGCCAGCAGCCCGACAGTGGGGACTTCACCCCTCCACTTT.

The CDR3 DNA is TGTGCCAGCAGCAAAGGGACAGCGGAAAACTATGGCTACACCTTC. Its translation is CASSKGTAENYGYTF. The V call is TRBV2, the J call TRBJ1-2; 7 bases align to TRBD1. The CDR3 spans 15 residues. Germline V lookup: CDR1 SNHLY, CDR2 FYNNEI. Germline trimming cut 6 bases from V and 2 bases from J; bases unmatched to any gene: 9.

This clone was observed a few times. The V gene is TRBV21-1, the J gene TRBJ1-2; TRBD1 is the table's D call and was not checked against the DNA. TRBV21-1 is recorded as a pseudogene. This CDR3 comprises 14 residues. Written as DNA, the CDR3 is TGTGCCAGCAGCAAAGGGACAGTTAACTATGGCTACACCTTC. This sequence encodes CASSKGTVNYGYTF.

The chain couples TRBV29-1 to TRBJ2-7; no reliable D call. V lost 5 bases to trimming and J lost 0 bases, with 8 bases between them. The CDR3 loop spans 12 amino acids. CDR1 is SQVTM, CDR2 ANQGSEA, per germline. This CDR3 is CSVQVSSYEQYF. The DNA for the CDR3 is TGCAGCGTTCAGGTCAGCTCCTACGAGCAGTACTTC.

This clone is a singleton in its sample. The DNA of the CDR3 is TGCGCCAGCAGCTTGGACTCTCGAAGGTACGAGCAGTACTTC. Protein product: CASSLDSRRYEQYF. The J gene is TRBJ2-5, the V gene TRBV5-1; no firm D call. The better agreement between TRBJ2-7 and the DNA end casts doubt on the J call. There are 14 residues in the CDR3. CDR1 SGHRS and CDR2 YFSETQ come from the germline V gene.

The chain joins TRBV6-4 to TRBJ2-4, with D possibly called TRBD1 or TRBD2 (5 bases each). Germline CDR1 and CDR2: MRHNA and SNTAGT. The V end was cut by 11 bases, the J end by 1 base, with 12 bases between. The CDR3 covers 13 residues. In DNA form, the CDR3 reads TGTGCCGGAAAATGGGGGGCCAAAAACATTCAGTACTTC. This gives the protein CAGKWGAKNIQYF.

The chain couples TRBV7-9 to TRBJ2-7; D unclear. This CDR3 comprises 15 residues. Germline V gene lookup returns CDR1 SEHNR and CDR2 FQNEAQ (reference sequence). V lost 5 bases and J 1 base, leaving 15 bases between the germline ends. In nucleotides, the CDR3 is TGTGCCAGCAGCGGTGGCCTGGTTAATTCCTACGAGCAGTACTTC. This gives the protein CASSGGLVNSYEQYF.

The chain employs TRBV9 and TRBJ2-1; 7 bases align to TRBD2. V shed 2 bases and J 2 bases; nucleotides not matched to a gene: 13. CDR1 SGDLS and CDR2 YYNGEE come from the germline V gene. The CDR3 length is 18 residues. CDR3 sequence: CASSVGRSGGSPYNEQFF. As DNA, the CDR3 is TGTGCCAGCAGCGTTGGGCGTTCGGGCGGGAGCCCCTACAATGAGCAGTTCTTC.

This chain uses TRBV6-1 with TRBJ2-5; D gene ambiguous. The closer fit of TRBJ2-7 to the DNA end suggests the J call may be wrong. The CDR3 has 13 residues. Per germline, CDR1 MNHNS and CDR2 SASEGT. CDR3 amino acids: CASSAYLSYEQYF. DNA for the CDR3: TGTGCCAGCAGTGCTTATCTCTCCTACGAGCAGTACTTC.

V is TRBV6-1 and J is TRBJ1-2; D not certain. From germline, CDR1 is MNHNS and CDR2 SASEGT. CDR3 length equals 15 residues. Trimming took off 2 bases at V and 2 bases at J, with 12 bases between the two ends. This CDR3 is CASSEIHSPNYGYTF. The CDR3 bases are TGTGCCAGCAGTGAAATACACAGTCCCAACTATGGCTACACCTTC.

V is TRBV13 and J is TRBJ2-1, with 8 bases aligning to TRBD2. This CDR3 has 19 amino acids. Germline CDR1 and CDR2: PRHDT and FYEKMQ (reference sequence). The V and J ends lost 3 bases and 2 bases, in that order; junction bases with no gene match: 15. In DNA form, the CDR3 reads TGTGCCAGCAGCTTCGAAGGACTAGCCCGGGAGGGCGCCTACAATGAGCAGTTCTTC. It encodes CASSFEGLAREGAYNEQFF.

The chain recombines TRBV6-1 with TRBJ2-7; D is unclear. The CDR3 sequence is 13 residues long. From germline, CDR1 is MNHNS and CDR2 SASEGT. The ends were cut back, 2 bases at V and 0 bases at J, with 5 bases in the middle. The CDR3 coding sequence is TGTGCCAGCAGTGAAAGAGGCTCCTACGAGCAGTACTTC. Its protein product is CASSERGSYEQYF.

The chain recombines TRBV6-1 with TRBJ2-2; D is undetermined. The ends were cut back, 7 bases at V and 2 bases at J, with 8 bases in the middle. This CDR3 is built from 13 residues. CDR1 MNHNS and CDR2 SASEGT come from the germline V gene. The CDR3 DNA reads TGTGCCAGCATCAACGGAAACACCGGGGAGCTGTTTTTT. This gives the protein CASINGNTGELFF.

V and J are TRBV7-9 and TRBJ1-2; D not certain. This CDR3 is 14 amino acids long. The germline V gene has CDR1 SEHNR and CDR2 FQNEAQ (reference sequence). The ends were cut back, 5 bases at V and 8 bases at J, with 18 bases in the middle. The CDR3 bases are TGTGCCAGCAGCCGCGACGGAAGGTCTGGAGGCTACACCTTC. Translated, it gives CASSRDGRSGGYTF.

The V and J genes are TRBV5-8 and TRBJ2-7; tentative D call: TRBD1 (6 bases). Per germline, CDR1 SGHTS and CDR2 YDEGEE. Deletions cut 1 base from V and 7 bases from J, with 18 bases between. The CDR3 is 15 residues long. CDR3 sequence reads: CASSLRTGPPKEQYF. Here the CDR3 DNA reads TGTGCCAGCAGCTTGCGTACAGGGCCCCCTAAAGAGCAGTACTTC.

The rearrangement joins TRBV4-2 to TRBJ2-5; tentatively, D is TRBD1 (6 bases). This CDR3 comprises 15 residues. Trimming shortened V by 0 bases and J by 2 bases, and 10 bases separated the two germline ends. CDR1 and CDR2 (germline): LGHNA, YNFKEQ. CDR3 amino acids: CASSQDGTRQETQYF. The DNA of the CDR3 is TGTGCCAGCAGCCAAGATGGGACACGACAAGAGACCCAGTACTTC.

The CDR3 is CASSPNPSPNQPQHF. Here the CDR3 DNA reads TGTGCCAGCAGCCCAAATCCCTCCCCCAATCAGCCCCAGCATTTT. The rearrangement uses TRBV7-6 and TRBJ1-5; D unresolved. Germline CDR1 and CDR2: SGHVS and FNYEAQ. There are 15 residues in the CDR3. Trimming removed 5 bases at V and 3 bases at J, with 14 bases between.

The J gene is TRBJ1-1, the V gene TRBV5-1, with TRBD1 as a possible D gene (6 bases). The CDR3 is 15 amino acids. V dropped 4 bases and J dropped 0 bases, with 13 bases sitting between them. Germline-derived CDR1 and CDR2 are SGHRS and YFSETQ. This chain's CDR3 is CASSPGQNMNTEAFF. The CDR3 bases are TGCGCCAGCAGCCCTGGACAGAACATGAACACTGAAGCTTTCTTT.

The chain combines TRBV27 with TRBJ1-1; no clear D gene. Germline V gene data show CDR1 as MNHEY and CDR2 as SMNVEV (reference sequence). V gave up 2 bases and J gave up 1 base, with 5 bases separating them. The CDR3 runs to 13 residues. The CDR3, as DNA: TGTGCCAGCAGTTTAAAACAGAACACTGAAGCTTTCTTT. Protein sequence: CASSLKQNTEAFF.

The rearrangement links TRBV7-9 to TRBJ1-1; D is unclear. CDR1 and CDR2 (germline): SEHNR, FQNEAQ (reference sequence). The CDR3 is 15 residues long. V dropped 3 bases and J dropped 3 bases, with 14 bases sitting between them. In DNA, the CDR3 is TGTGCCAGCAGCTTCGGACGAGACTGGGACACTGAAGCTTTCTTT. As protein: CASSFGRDWDTEAFF.

In its sample, this clone was seen a few times. V usage is TRBV10-3 and J usage is TRBJ1-2, with D hard to call. CDR3 length: 12 residues. Trimming took off 4 bases at V and 2 bases at J, with 5 bases between the two ends. Per germline, CDR1 ENHRY and CDR2 SYGVKD. Here the CDR3 reads CAISGGNYGYTF. The DNA for the CDR3 is TGTGCCATCAGTGGAGGGAACTATGGCTACACCTTC.

The chain has TRBV28 and TRBJ2-7; 9 bases fit TRBD1. CDR1 is MDHEN, CDR2 SYDVKM, per germline. The CDR3 runs 13 residues. V dropped 5 bases and J dropped 7; count of bases not matched to a gene: 6. The DNA for the CDR3 is TGTGCCAGCAGTCCGCCGGGACAGGGTGAGCAGTACTTC. It yields the protein CASSPPGQGEQYF.

CDR3 loop: CASSPTSGRSNEQFF. CDR3 DNA: TGTGCCAGCAGCCCGACTAGCGGGAGATCCAATGAGCAGTTCTTC. The V call is TRBV11-2, the J call TRBJ2-1; 12 bases agree with TRBD2. There are 15 residues in the CDR3. The germline V gene encodes CDR1 SGHAT and CDR2 FQNNGV. Germline trimming cut 5 bases from V and 6 bases from J; bases unmatched to any gene: 5.

The table lists this clone with a count of one. J is TRBJ2-1 and V is TRBV7-3, with TRBD2 identical over 10 bases. The CDR3 contains 19 residues. CDR1 is SGHTA, CDR2 FQGTGA, per germline. J gave up 0 bases and V 5 bases, and 13 bases lay outside the gene matches. CDR3 sequence: CASSRYPSLAGSSYNEQFF. As DNA, the CDR3 is TGTGCCAGCAGCCGATACCCGTCACTAGCGGGGAGCTCCTACAATGAGCAGTTCTTC.

This clone was counted a few times. The rearrangement uses TRBV25-1 and TRBJ2-1; D not resolved. Trimming removed 5 bases from V and 10 bases from J, with 9 bases in between. The V gene's germline CDR1 is MGHDK and CDR2 SYGVNS. The CDR3 extends over 11 amino acids. The CDR3 DNA sequence: TGTGCCAGCAGTATCCTGCTCGAGCAGTTCTTC. Residues: CASSILLEQFF. Full variable domain (outside the CDR3, taken from reference TRBV25-1 and TRBJ2-1): EADIYQTPRYLVIGTGKKITLECSQTMGHDKMYWYQQDPGMELHLIHYSYGVNSTEKGDLSSESTVSRIRTEHFPLTLESARPSHTSQYLCASSILLEQFFGPGTRLTVL.